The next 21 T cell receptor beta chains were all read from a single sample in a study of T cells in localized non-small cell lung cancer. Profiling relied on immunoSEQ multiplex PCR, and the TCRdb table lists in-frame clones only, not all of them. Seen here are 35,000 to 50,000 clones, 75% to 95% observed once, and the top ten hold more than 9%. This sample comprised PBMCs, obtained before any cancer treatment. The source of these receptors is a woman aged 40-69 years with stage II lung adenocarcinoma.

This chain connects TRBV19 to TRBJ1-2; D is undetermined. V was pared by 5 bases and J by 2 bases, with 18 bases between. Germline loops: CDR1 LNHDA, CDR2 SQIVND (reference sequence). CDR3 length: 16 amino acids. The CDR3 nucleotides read TGTGCCAGTAGTGCTAACGACCAAAGCCCCAACTATGGCTACACCTTC. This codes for CASSANDQSPNYGYTF.

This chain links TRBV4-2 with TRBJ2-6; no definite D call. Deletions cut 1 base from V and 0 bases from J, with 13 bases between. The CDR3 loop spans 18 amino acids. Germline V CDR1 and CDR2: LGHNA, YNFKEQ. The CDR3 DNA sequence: TGTGCCAGCAGCCAAGGCGCTGTTTATTTCTCTGGGGCCAACGTCCTGACTTTC. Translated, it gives CASSQGAVYFSGANVLTF.

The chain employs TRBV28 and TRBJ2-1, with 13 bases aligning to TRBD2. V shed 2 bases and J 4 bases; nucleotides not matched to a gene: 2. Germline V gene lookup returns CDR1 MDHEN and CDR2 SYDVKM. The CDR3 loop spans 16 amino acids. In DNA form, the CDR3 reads TGTGCCAGCAGTTTAGGGGGACTAGCGGGGTACAATGAGCAGTTCTTC. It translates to CASSLGGLAGYNEQFF.

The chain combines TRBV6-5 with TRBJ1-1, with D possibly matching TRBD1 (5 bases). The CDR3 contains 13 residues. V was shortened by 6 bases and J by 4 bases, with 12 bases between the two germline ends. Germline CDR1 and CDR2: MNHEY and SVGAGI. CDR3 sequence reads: CASSFQGGTEAFF. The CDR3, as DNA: TGTGCCAGCAGCTTCCAGGGAGGCACTGAAGCTTTCTTT.

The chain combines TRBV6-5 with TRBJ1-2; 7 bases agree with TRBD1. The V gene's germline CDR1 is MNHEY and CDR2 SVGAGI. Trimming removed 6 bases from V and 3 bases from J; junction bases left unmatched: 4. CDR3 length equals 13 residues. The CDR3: CASRKQGDYGYTF. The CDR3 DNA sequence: TGTGCCAGCAGAAAGCAGGGGGACTATGGCTACACCTTC.

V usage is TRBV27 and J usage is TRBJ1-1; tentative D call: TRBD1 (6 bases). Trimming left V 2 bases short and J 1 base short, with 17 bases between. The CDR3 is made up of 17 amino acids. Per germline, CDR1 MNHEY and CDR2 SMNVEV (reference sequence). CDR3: CASSLRAGDWGNTEAFF. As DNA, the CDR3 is TGTGCCAGCAGTTTAAGGGCAGGGGATTGGGGGAACACTGAAGCTTTCTTT.

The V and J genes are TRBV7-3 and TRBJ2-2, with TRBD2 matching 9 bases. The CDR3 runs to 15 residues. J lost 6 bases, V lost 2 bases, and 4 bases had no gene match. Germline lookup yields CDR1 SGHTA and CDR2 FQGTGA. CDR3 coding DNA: TGTGCCAGCAGCTTATTAGCGGGGGAACCCGGGGAGCTGTTTTTT. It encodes CASSLLAGEPGELFF.

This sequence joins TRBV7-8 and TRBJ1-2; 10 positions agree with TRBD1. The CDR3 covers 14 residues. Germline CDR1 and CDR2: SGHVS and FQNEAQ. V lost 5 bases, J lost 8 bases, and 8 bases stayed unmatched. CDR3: CASSRDRGFIGYTF. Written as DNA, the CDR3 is TGTGCCAGCAGCCGGGACAGGGGATTTATCGGCTACACCTTC.

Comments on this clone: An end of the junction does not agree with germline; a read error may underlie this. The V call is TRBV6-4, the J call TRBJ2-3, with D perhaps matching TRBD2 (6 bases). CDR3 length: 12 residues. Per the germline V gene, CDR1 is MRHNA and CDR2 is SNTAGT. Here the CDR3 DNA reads TGTGCCAGCAGTGACTCGGGGGGTACGAAGTATTTT. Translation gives CASSDSGGTKYF.

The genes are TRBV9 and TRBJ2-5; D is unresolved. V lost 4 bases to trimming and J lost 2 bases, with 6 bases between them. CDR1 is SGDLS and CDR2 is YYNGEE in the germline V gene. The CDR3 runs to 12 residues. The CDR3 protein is CASSYSQETQYF. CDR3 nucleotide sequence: TGTGCCAGCAGCTATTCTCAAGAGACCCAGTACTTC.

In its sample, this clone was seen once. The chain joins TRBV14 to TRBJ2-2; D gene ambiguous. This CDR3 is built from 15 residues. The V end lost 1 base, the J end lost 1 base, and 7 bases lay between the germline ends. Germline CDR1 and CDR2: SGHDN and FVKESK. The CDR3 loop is CASSQVRVNTGELFF. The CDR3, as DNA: TGTGCCAGCAGCCAAGTCAGAGTGAACACCGGGGAGCTGTTTTTT.

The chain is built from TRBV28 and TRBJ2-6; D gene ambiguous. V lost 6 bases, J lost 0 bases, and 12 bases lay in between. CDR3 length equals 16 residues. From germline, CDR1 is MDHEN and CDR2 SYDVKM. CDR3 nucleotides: TGTGCCAGCAGCGACCCCCCGGGCTCTGGGGCCAACGTCCTGACTTTC. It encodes CASSDPPGSGANVLTF.

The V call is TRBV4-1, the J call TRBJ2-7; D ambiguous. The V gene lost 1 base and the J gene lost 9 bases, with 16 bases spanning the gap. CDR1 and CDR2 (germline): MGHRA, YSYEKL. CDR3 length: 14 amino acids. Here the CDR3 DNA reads TGCGCCAGCAGCCAAGGACCATCGAACGCCCGGCAGTACTTC. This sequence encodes CASSQGPSNARQYF.

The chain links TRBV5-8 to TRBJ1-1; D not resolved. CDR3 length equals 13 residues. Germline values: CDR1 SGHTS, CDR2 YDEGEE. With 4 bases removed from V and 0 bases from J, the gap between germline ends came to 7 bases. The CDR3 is CASSRELNTEAFF. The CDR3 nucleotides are TGTGCCAGCAGCCGTGAGCTGAACACTGAAGCTTTCTTT.

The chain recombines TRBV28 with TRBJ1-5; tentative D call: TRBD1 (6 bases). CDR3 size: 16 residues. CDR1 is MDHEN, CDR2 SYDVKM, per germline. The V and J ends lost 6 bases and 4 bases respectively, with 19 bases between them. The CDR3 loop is CASRPQVLRGNQPQHF. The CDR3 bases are TGTGCCAGCAGGCCTCAAGTATTGAGGGGGAATCAGCCCCAGCATTTT.

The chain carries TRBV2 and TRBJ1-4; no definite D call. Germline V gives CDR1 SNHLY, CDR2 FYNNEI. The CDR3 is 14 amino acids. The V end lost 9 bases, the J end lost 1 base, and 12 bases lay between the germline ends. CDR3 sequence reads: CASETGRTNEKLFF. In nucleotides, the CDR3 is TGTGCCAGTGAGACGGGGAGAACTAATGAAAAACTGTTTTTT.

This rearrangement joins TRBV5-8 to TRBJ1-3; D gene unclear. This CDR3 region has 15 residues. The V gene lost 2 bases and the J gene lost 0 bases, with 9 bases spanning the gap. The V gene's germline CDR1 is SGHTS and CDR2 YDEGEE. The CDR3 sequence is CASSFGLTSGNTIYF. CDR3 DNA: TGTGCCAGCAGCTTTGGGTTAACCTCTGGAAACACCATATATTTT.

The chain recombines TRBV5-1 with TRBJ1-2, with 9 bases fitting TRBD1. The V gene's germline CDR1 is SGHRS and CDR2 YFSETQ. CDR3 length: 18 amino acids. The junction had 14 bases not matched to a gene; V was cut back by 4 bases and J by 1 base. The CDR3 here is CASSRTPGQGSGNYGYTF. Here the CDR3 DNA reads TGCGCCAGCAGCCGAACACCGGGACAGGGTTCGGGTAACTATGGCTACACCTTC. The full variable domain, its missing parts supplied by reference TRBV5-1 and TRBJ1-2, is KAGVTQTPRYLIKTRGQQVTLSCSPISGHRSVSWYQQTPGQGLQFLFEYFSETQRNKGNFPGRFSGRQFSNSRSEMNVSTLELGDSALYLCASSRTPGQGSGNYGYTFGSGTRLTVV.

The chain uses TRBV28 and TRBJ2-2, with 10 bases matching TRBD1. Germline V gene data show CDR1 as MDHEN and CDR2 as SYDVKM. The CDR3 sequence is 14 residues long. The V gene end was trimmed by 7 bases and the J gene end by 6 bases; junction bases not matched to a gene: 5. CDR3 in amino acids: CASTRTGGSGELFF. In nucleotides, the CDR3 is TGTGCCAGCACCAGGACAGGGGGATCCGGGGAGCTGTTTTTT.

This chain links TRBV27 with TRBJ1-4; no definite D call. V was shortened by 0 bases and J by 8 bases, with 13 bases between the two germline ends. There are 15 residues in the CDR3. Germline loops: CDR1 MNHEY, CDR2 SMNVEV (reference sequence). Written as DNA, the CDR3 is TGTGCCAGCAGTTTATCGTTCACCCCTCCAGAAAAACTGTTTTTT. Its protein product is CASSLSFTPPEKLFF.

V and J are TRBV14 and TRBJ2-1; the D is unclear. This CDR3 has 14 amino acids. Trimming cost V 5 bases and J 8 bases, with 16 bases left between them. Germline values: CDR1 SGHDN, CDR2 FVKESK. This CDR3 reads CASSTGSAMYEQFF. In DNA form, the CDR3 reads TGTGCCAGCAGCACCGGGTCGGCCATGTATGAGCAGTTCTTC. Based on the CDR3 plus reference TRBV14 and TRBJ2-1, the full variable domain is EAGVTQFPSHSVIEKGQTVTLRCDPISGHDNLYWYRRVMGKEIKFLLHFVKESKQDESGMPNNRFLAERTGGTYSTLKVQPAELEDSGVYFCASSTGSAMYEQFFGPGTRLTVL.